This T cell receptor (beta chain) was recorded in a study of cytomegalovirus exposure and HLA in healthy donors. About the study: The roughly 120 million unique TCR beta sequences, from roughly 180 million T cells, were found by an earlier analysis. Overall study results and limits: Follow-up analysis later connected one missense variant in DCLRE1C with trimming of TCR beta V- and J-genes. Donors were assumed by presence/absence analyses to have roughly uniform sequencing depth. Most TCR beta V segments were productive about 90% or about 30% of the time in an earlier analysis.

The CDR3 is made up of 14 amino acids. PCR involved 60 Vbeta and 13 Jbeta primers. The repertoire was sequenced with immunoSEQ multiplex PCR; TCRdb's copy has only in-frame clones and lacks some. Of around 140,000 clones listed, approximately 84% are singletons. Regarding this clone: Its antigen is still unknown.

Sequenced material: PBMCs. The genes are TRBV21-1 and TRBJ1-5; TRBD1 was called by the table and not checked on the DNA. TRBV21-1 is a pseudogene locus. The TCR sequence derives from a woman in her thirties or forties in good health and CMV-seronegative. This chain's CDR3 is CASRGRTANQPQHF. In DNA form, the CDR3 reads TGTGCCAGCAGGGGACGGACAGCCAATCAGCCCCAGCATTTT.